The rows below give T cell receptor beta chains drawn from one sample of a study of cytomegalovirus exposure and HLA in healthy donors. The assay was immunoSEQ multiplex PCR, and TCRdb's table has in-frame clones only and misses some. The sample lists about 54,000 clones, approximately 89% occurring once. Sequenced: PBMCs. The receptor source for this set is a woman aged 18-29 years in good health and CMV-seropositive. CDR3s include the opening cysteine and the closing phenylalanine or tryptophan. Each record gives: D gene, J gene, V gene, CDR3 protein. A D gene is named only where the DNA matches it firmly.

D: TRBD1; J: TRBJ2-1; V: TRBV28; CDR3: CASSWTGGVLQFF
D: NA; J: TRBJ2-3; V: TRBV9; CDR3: CASSKDQGTDTQYF
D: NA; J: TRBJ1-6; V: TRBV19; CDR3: CASSIDQGGNSPLHF
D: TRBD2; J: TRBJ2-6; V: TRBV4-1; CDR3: CASSRTILRGAGANVLTF
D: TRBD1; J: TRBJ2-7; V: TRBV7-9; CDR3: CASSPGQVYEQYF
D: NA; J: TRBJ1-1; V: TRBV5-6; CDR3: CASSIRQKYTEAFF
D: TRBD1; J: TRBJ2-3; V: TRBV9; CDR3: CASSVVGGASTDTQYF
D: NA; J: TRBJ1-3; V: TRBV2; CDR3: CASSENRALSGNTIYF
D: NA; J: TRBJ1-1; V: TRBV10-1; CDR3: CASSQKRRAGLEYTEAFF
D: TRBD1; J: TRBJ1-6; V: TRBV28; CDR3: CASAETGTGVSYNSPLHF
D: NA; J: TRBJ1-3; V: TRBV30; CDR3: CAWSLHAGGNTIYF
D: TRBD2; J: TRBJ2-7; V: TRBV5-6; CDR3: CASSYGGGYEQYF
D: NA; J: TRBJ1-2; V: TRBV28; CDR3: CASSSTGSPGYTF
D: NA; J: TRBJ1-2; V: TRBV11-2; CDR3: CASSVEVDGGPTNYGYTF
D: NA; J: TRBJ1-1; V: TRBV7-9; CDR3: CAGQAWGEVLNTEAFF
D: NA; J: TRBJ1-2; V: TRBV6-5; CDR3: CASSGMGDTFYGYTF
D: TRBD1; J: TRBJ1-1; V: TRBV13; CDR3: CASSLGYPGGDTEAFF
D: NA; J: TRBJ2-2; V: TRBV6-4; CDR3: CASSVLFGTNTGELFF
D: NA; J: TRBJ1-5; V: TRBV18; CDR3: CASSRGGGQPQHF
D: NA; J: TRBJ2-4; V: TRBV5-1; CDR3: CASSSDTSLAKNIQYF
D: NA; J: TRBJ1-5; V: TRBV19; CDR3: CASSIGGLRNQPQHF
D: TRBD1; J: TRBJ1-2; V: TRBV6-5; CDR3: CASTKGTGDYGYTF
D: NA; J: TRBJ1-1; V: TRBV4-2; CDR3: CASMGGRGARDTEAFF
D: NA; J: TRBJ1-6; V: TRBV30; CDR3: CACLGGIGSPLHF
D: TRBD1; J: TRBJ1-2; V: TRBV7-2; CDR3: CASSVGGLGGSYGYTF
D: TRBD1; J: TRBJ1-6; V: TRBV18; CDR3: CASSNRDRGLGSPLHF
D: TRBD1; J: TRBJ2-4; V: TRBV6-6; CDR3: CASSSGGGQGNIQYF
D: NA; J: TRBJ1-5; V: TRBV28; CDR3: CASSLTGFSNQPQHF
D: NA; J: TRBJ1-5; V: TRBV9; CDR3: CASSVSGYSNQPQHF
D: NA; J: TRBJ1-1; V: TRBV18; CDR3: CASSPFYQGNTEAFF
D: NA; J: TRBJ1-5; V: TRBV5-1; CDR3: CASSLEGVSNQPQHF
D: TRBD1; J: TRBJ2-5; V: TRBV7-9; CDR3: CASSQGGTRTGRQETQYF
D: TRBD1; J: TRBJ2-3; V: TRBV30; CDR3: CAWSVGGTGERDTQYF
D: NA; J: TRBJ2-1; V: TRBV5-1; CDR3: CASSFRGSDEQFF
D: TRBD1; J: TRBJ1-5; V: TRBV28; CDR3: CASSADRVGLQPQHF
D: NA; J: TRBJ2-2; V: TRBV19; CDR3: CASSIAAVGELFF
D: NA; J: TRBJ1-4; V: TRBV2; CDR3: CASSVSERRVDF
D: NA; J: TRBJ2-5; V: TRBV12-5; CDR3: CASGFAGVEGETQYF
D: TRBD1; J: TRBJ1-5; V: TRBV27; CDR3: CASSPQGARSNQPQHF
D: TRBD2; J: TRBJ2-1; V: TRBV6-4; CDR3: CASSDRRTSGAHEQFF
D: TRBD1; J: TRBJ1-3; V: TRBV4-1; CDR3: CASSQDAGTGYSGNTIYF
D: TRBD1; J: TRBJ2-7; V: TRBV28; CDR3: CASSFPTGPYEQYF
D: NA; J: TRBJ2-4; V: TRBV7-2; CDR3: CASSADRNQAKNIQYF
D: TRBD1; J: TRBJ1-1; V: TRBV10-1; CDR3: CASSEGGAGTRNTEAFF
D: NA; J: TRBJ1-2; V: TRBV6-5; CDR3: CASSRTGNYGYTF
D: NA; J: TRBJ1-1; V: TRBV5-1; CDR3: CASQGTMNTEAFF